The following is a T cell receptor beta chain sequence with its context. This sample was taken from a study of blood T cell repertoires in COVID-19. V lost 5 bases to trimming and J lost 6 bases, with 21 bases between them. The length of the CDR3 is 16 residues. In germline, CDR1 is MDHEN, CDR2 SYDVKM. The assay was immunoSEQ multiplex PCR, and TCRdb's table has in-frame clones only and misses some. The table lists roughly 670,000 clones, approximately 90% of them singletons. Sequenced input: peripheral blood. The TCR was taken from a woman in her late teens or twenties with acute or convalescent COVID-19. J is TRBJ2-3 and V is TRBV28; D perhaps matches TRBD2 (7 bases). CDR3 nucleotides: TGTGCCAGCAGTCCCATAGGGGGGGGGCCCACGGATACGCAGTATTTT. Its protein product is CASSPIGGGPTDTQYF.